The TCR beta chain under discussion was sequenced for a study of blood T cell repertoires in COVID-19 (dated by TCRdb to the early 2020s). Looking at the study overall: The collaborator samples originated in the United States, Italy and Spain and spanned the acute and convalescent phases of COVID-19. The material from the prospective study consisted of cDNA or gDNA derived from T cells, B-cell-depleted T cells, or PBMCs. Deeply sampled blood TCRbeta repertoires from subjects exposed to, actively infected with, or recovered from COVID-19 were included in the dataset. The repertoires were released in a freely available public database intended as a resource for research on the immune response to SARS-CoV-2. Samples came from the ongoing ImmuneRACE study (first 160 participants) plus 1,254 subjects from 6 global collaborators. Sample metadata almost always included a de-identified subject ID, COVID-19 status, age in years and sex. Where available, HLA class I and class II types were obtained from metadata supplied by the sample provider rather than from assay-based typing.

Notes on this clone: Its antigen is not yet known. Qualities for individual bases were not recorded, and no much larger clone is one base off.

Study-level results and caveats: The amount of clinical and demographic metadata varied by source and participant and was provided uncurated.

The CDR3 contains 12 residues, cysteine and phenylalanine counted. Just the 36-base CDR3 DNA is kept, in frame starting at base 1. The germline V gene sets CDR1 to SQVTM and CDR2 to ANQGSEA. V is shortened by 6 bases, J by 6 bases, and the region joining them spans 12 bases. The immunoSEQ Assay, a bias-controlled multiplex PCR, was used to amplify TCRbeta CDR3 regions from genomic DNA. Concerning the study's data processing: The number of nucleated cells in each sample was estimated by amplification of reference gene primers within the assay. Sequence reads were collapsed and filtered to measure the absolute abundance of every unique TCRbeta CDR3 rearrangement. For each sample, productive Simpson clonality was calculated by taking the square root of Simpson's diversity index across productive rearrangements. Drawn from immuneACCESS, this table holds only the in-frame rearrangements with V and J called that TCRdb kept. Clones are partly lost; checked studies trace under half to an unresolved V gene and leave the rest unexplained. Clone size and V and J calls were adopted from that table, with D and trimming inferred from the DNA. In this sample the table shows around 11,000 clones, 80% of which occur a single time. About 7.8% of the sample is taken by the ten largest.

The collaborating institutions used their own protocols to collect whole blood in K2EDTA tubes. For TCRbeta analysis, collaborators shipped samples as frozen whole blood, isolated PBMCs, or DNA extracted from either of those sample types. The sequencing input was peripheral blood. The TCR was taken from a man in his 70s with active COVID-19. The chain employs TRBV29-1 and TRBJ2-1; the D gene cannot be resolved reliably. The nucleotide sequence reads as follows: TGCAGCGTCGTCCGACTGAGCAATGAGCAGTTCTTC. Its product reads: CSVVRLSNEQFF.